This T cell receptor beta chain was identified in a study of blood T cell repertoires in COVID-19. V was pared by 5 bases and J by 1 base, with 7 bases of the junction left unmatched. The CDR3 is made up of 16 amino acids. From germline, CDR1 is LNHDA and CDR2 SQIVND (reference sequence). Adults between roughly 18 and 100 years of age took part from about 24 US areas. Profiled with immunoSEQ multiplex PCR; TCRdb holds only in-frame clones, not every one. Of roughly 200,000 clones in the sample, 70% to 90% are singletons; the top ten hold 3.5% to 4%. The source material was PBMCs or T cells enriched from blood (not recorded which). The receptor's source is a woman aged 40 to 50 with acute COVID-19. The genes are TRBV19 and TRBJ2-2, with 7 bases identical to TRBD1. The CDR3 sequence is CASSPRTGGNTGELFF. Written as DNA, the CDR3 is TGTGCCAGTAGTCCCAGGACAGGAGGGAACACCGGGGAGCTGTTTTTT.